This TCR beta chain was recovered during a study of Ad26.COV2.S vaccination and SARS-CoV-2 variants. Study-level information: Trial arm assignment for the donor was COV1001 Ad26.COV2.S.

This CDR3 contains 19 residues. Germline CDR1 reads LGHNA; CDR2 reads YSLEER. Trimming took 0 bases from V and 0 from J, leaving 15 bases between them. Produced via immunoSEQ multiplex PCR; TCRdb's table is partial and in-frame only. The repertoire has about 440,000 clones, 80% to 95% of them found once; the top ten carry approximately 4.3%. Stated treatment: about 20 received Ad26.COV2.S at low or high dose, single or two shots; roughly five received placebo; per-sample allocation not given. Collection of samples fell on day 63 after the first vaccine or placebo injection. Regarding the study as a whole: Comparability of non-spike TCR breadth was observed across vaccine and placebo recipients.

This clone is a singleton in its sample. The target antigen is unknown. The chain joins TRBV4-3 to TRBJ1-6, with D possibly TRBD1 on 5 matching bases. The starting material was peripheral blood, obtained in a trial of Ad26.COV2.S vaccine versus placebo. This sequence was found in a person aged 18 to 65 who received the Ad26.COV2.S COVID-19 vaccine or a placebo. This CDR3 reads CASSQDLGQSSSYNSPLHF. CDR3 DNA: TGCGCCAGCAGCCAAGATTTGGGGCAGTCCAGCTCCTATAATTCACCCCTCCACTTT.